Below are 13 T cell receptor beta chains sequenced from a single sample in a study of CD4+ T cells in melanoma. Method: immunoSEQ multiplex PCR; TCRdb's copy keeps in-frame clones and lacks some. The sample lists some 13,000 clones, over 60% occurring once. Sequenced: cells from a culture (not recorded whether cultured in vitro). These receptors originate from a human donor with melanoma.

The gene calls are TRBV30 and TRBJ1-6, with D hard to call. V lost 3 bases, J lost 11 bases, and 14 bases lay in between. From germline, CDR1 is GTSNPN and CDR2 SVGIG (reference sequence). This CDR3 has 13 residues. CDR3 coding DNA: TGTGCCTGGAGAAAAACCACAGTCCCACCCCTCCACTTT. This encodes CAWRKTTVPPLHF.

This chain connects TRBV18 to TRBJ1-2, with D unclear. Germline V gene sequence: CDR1 KGHSH, CDR2 LQKENI. V lost 2 bases to trimming and J lost 2 bases, with 12 bases between them. The CDR3 is 15 amino acids. The CDR3 bases are TGTGCCAGCTCACCAGGCCAATCTTCCAACTATGGCTACACCTTC. Translation gives CASSPGQSSNYGYTF.

This rearrangement joins TRBV18 to TRBJ2-2; D remains ambiguous. Between the trimmed V and J ends, which lost 3 bases and 2 bases, there was a span of 4 bases. Looked up from germline, CDR1 is KGHSH and CDR2 is LQKENI. The CDR3 extends over 13 amino acids. CDR3 DNA: TGTGCCAGCTCACCGCCCAACACCGGGGAGCTGTTTTTT. Translated: CASSPPNTGELFF.

The V and J genes are TRBV29-1 and TRBJ1-1, with no clear D. The CDR3 extends over 14 amino acids. Germline-derived CDR1 and CDR2 are SQVTM and ANQGSEA. V shed 4 bases and J shed 4 bases, with 16 bases lying between them. CDR3 DNA: TGCAGCGTTGTCCAAGTGTCGGTCCGCACTGAAGCTTTCTTT. It codes for CSVVQVSVRTEAFF.

This rearrangement joins TRBV5-1 to TRBJ2-7; D possibly uses TRBD1 or TRBD2 (5 bases each). Germline values: CDR1 SGHRS, CDR2 YFSETQ. V lost 7 bases to trimming and J lost 2 bases, with 19 bases between them. There are 15 residues in the CDR3. CDR3 sequence: CASGSGLGNPYEQYF. The CDR3 DNA follows: TGCGCCAGCGGGTCGGGGCTGGGGAATCCCTACGAGCAGTACTTC.

CDR3 bases: TGTGCCAGCTCGATCAACGGCGGAGATACGCAGTATTTT. Translated, it gives CASSINGGDTQYF. The V call is TRBV18, the J call TRBJ2-3; no firm D call. From germline, CDR1 is KGHSH and CDR2 LQKENI. The CDR3 length is 13 residues. Deletions cut 6 bases from V and 5 bases from J, with 12 bases between.

This clone was seen a single time. The CDR3 here is CAWARESGRYNEQFF. For the CDR3, the DNA is TGTGCCTGGGCCCGGGAAAGCGGGCGTTACAATGAGCAGTTCTTC. The chain uses TRBV30 and TRBJ2-1, with D maybe TRBD2 (6 bases). Trimming shortened V by 5 bases and J by 4 bases, and 18 bases separated the two germline ends. CDR3 size: 15 residues. CDR1 and CDR2 (germline): GTSNPN, SVGIG (reference sequence).

This rearrangement joins TRBV29-1 to TRBJ2-5; 7 nucleotides line up with TRBD2. Germline-derived CDR1 and CDR2 are SQVTM and ANQGSEA. The CDR3 is 13 residues long. The junction had 6 bases not matched to a gene; V was cut back by 4 bases and J by 4 bases. In DNA form, the CDR3 reads TGCAGCGTTGTCTCCGGACTAGGAGAGACCCAGTACTTC. Amino acids: CSVVSGLGETQYF.

This clone has more than one count but fewer than ten. J is TRBJ2-3 and V is TRBV7-9; 8 nucleotides match TRBD2. The CDR3 runs to 18 residues. V was pared by 5 bases and J by 1 base, with 14 bases of the junction left unmatched. From germline, CDR1 is SEHNR and CDR2 FQNEAQ (reference sequence). CDR3 nucleotide sequence: TGTGCCAGCAGCGCAACCGGGACTAGTCCCATGGGCACAGATACGCAGTATTTT. Translating gives CASSATGTSPMGTDTQYF.

This chain connects TRBV2 to TRBJ2-3; a possible D gene is TRBD1 (5 bases). Germline-derived CDR1 and CDR2 are SNHLY and FYNNEI. Trimming left V 6 bases short and J 3 bases short, with 10 bases between. CDR3 length: 13 amino acids. For the CDR3, the DNA is TGTGCCAGCAGCCCGACAGTAACAGATACGCAGTATTTT. Translation gives CASSPTVTDTQYF. Full variable domain (outside the CDR3, taken from reference TRBV2 and TRBJ2-3): EPEVTQTPSHQVTQMGQEVILRCVPISNHLYFYWYRQILGQKVEFLVSFYNNEISEKSEIFDDQFSVERPDGSNFTLKIRSTKLEDSAMYFCASSPTVTDTQYFGPGTRLTVL.

This clone was detected only a few times. This chain joins TRBV2 and TRBJ1-5; D call uncertain. Germline V gene sequence: CDR1 SNHLY, CDR2 FYNNEI. V was clipped by 5 bases and J by 1 base, with 12 bases between them. The CDR3 consists of 15 residues. The CDR3 DNA reads as TGTGCCAGCAGTAGATGGACGGTGAGCAATCAGCCCCAGCATTTT. Amino acids: CASSRWTVSNQPQHF.

The gene calls are TRBV6-5 and TRBJ1-1; D is unclear. Looked up from germline, CDR1 is MNHEY and CDR2 is SVGAGI. V lost 2 bases, J lost 4 bases, and 8 bases lay in between. The CDR3 extends over 13 amino acids. The CDR3 bases are TGTGCCAGCAGTTACCATAGGAGCACTGAAGCTTTCTTT. This codes for CASSYHRSTEAFF.

The CDR3 nucleotides are TGCGCCAGCAGCCGGGGGAAGGTCTCCTACGAGCAGTACTTC. Translated: CASSRGKVSYEQYF. The gene calls are TRBV10-2 and TRBJ2-7; tentatively, D is TRBD2 (6 bases). Trimming removed 6 bases at V and 0 bases at J, with 12 bases between. The V gene's germline CDR1 is WSHSY and CDR2 SAAADI. The CDR3 has 14 residues.